The 18 T cell receptor beta chains listed next were all sequenced from one sample in a study of read filtering for tumor transcriptome and immune sequencing (dated by TCRdb to the early 2020s). Sequencer: Illumina HiSeq 4000. The Immunoverse kit was used to build TCR libraries from roughly 370 ng RNA, with molecular barcoded adaptors covering alpha/delta and beta/gamma chains. In-frame beta chains were kept once TCRdb had trimmed the public reads at Q25 with fastp and called clones with MiXCR. Rows merge per CDR3 protein into single entries with the most common DNA and genes. The sample yields some 15,000 distinct CDR3 sequences; approximately 20% were counted once. The ten largest clones capture about 84% of the sample. The sample comprised a population of CD138-negative cells sorted from bone marrow. This specimen's cell subset or site label, per the study, means: bone marrow mononuclear cells depleted of CD138+ plasma/myeloma cells by negative magnetic selection. These receptors all stem from a donor at least 40 years old with multiple myeloma.

The chain couples TRBV18 to TRBJ2-5, with D maybe TRBD2 (6 bases). V gave up 3 bases and J gave up 2 bases, with 13 bases separating them. Per the germline V gene, CDR1 is KGHSH and CDR2 is LQKENI. The CDR3 has 15 residues. The CDR3 spells CASSPSLGLQETQYF. The CDR3, as DNA: TGTGCCAGCTCACCGAGTCTAGGACTACAAGAGACCCAGTACTTC.

The table lists this clonotype with many counts. V gene TRBV29-1 combines with J gene TRBJ2-1; D remains ambiguous. The V gene lost 7 bases and the J gene lost 7 bases, with 11 bases spanning the gap. This CDR3 spans 11 amino acids. The germline CDR1 and CDR2 sequences are SQVTM and ANQGSEA. CDR3 coding DNA: TGCAGCGCCGGCCTGTTTAATGAGCAGTTCTTC. Translated, it gives CSAGLFNEQFF.

In this sample, this clonotype turned up many times. V is TRBV29-1 and J is TRBJ1-2; D might be TRBD1 (6 bases). Germline V gene sequence: CDR1 SQVTM, CDR2 ANQGSEA. CDR3 size: 12 residues. Trimming pared 3 bases from V and 5 bases from J, leaving 10 bases between. The CDR3 sequence: CSVEAGEYGYTF. The CDR3 DNA is TGCAGCGTTGAGGCAGGGGAGTATGGCTACACCTTC.

This clonotype was counted ten times or more. The V gene is TRBV10-3, the J gene TRBJ2-5; 7 nucleotides match TRBD2. Germline assignment: CDR1 ENHRY and CDR2 SYGVKD. V shed 0 bases, J shed 7 bases, and the junction held 11 bases outside the gene matches. The CDR3 sequence is 16 residues long. CDR3 sequence: CAISESTGGPGGTQYF. CDR3 DNA: TGTGCCATCAGTGAGTCAACGGGAGGCCCTGGGGGGACCCAGTACTTC.

This chain connects TRBV4-1 to TRBJ2-5, with D maybe TRBD1 (5 bases). This CDR3 comprises 14 residues. Germline loops: CDR1 MGHRA, CDR2 YSYEKL. Trimming took 4 bases from V and 14 from J, leaving 23 bases between them. The CDR3 protein is CASSPFDSQETPYF. For the CDR3, the DNA is TGCGCCAGCAGCCCCTTTGACAGCCAAGAGACCCCCTACTTC.

Comments on this clonotype: Given a much more abundant clone one base away, this may be a read error. The conserved final phenylalanine or tryptophan is absent from the CDR3, which likely points to a read error. The V and J genes are TRBV5-1 and TRBJ1-2; tentative D call: TRBD1 (6 bases). V was pared by 4 bases and J by 5 bases, with 18 bases between. Germline values: CDR1 SGHRS, CDR2 YFSETQ. CDR3 size: 15 residues. This CDR3 is CASSIRRWTEYGYTL. The CDR3 region has the DNA TGCGCCAGCAGCATCCGAAGATGGACAGAGTATGGCTACACCCTC.

Details on this clonotype: A far larger clone is off by one base, so a read error is likely. CDR3 loop: CASSYSPRDSHRGANVPTF. Written as DNA, the CDR3 is TGTGCCAGCAGTTACTCTCCACGGGACAGCCATCGGGGGGCCAACGTCCCGACTTTC. V is TRBV6-6 and J is TRBJ2-6; D possibly matches TRBD1 or TRBD2 (7 bases each). The length of the CDR3 is 19 residues. Looked up from germline, CDR1 is MNHNY and CDR2 is SVGAGI (reference sequence).

This clonotype has ten or more counts. This chain joins TRBV20-1 and TRBJ2-2; no definite D call. The germline gives CDR1 DFQATT, CDR2 SNEGSKA (reference sequence). Between the trimmed V and J ends, which lost 6 bases and 5 bases, there was a span of 16 bases. CDR3 length: 14 residues. The DNA of the CDR3 is TGCAGTGCGATCCCTCAGCTGGGTACCGGGGAGCTGTTTTTT. This gives the protein CSAIPQLGTGELFF.

This clonotype was detected many times. V gene TRBV11-2 combines with J gene TRBJ2-1, with D unclear. V lost 5 bases, J lost 0 bases, and 11 bases lay in between. Per germline, CDR1 SGHAT and CDR2 FQNNGV. This CDR3 comprises 15 residues. Here the CDR3 reads CASSPETGSYNEQFF. The CDR3 DNA reads as TGTGCCAGCAGCCCGGAGACGGGCTCCTACAATGAGCAGTTCTTC.

This clonotype has at least ten counts. The chain uses TRBV2 and TRBJ2-5, with D tentatively TRBD1 or TRBD2 (5 bases each). Germline V gene data show CDR1 as SNHLY and CDR2 as FYNNEI. This CDR3 comprises 13 residues. V lost 11 bases and J lost 2, with 15 bases in between. In DNA form, the CDR3 reads TGTGCCGGCTCCCGGGACGCACAAGAGACCCAGTACTTC. Protein sequence: CAGSRDAQETQYF. Combining the CDR3 with reference TRBV2 and TRBJ2-5 gives the whole variable domain EPEVTQTPSHQVTQMGQEVILRCVPISNHLYFYWYRQILGQKVEFLVSFYNNEISEKSEIFDDQFSVERPDGSNFTLKIRSTKLEDSAMYFCAGSRDAQETQYFGPGTRLLVL.

A word on this clonotype: This may be a read error, as it is one base from a much larger clone. J is TRBJ2-5 and V is TRBV10-3, with TRBD2 matching over 7 bases. CDR1 is ENHRY and CDR2 is SYGVKD in the germline V gene. CDR3 size: 15 residues. The CDR3 spells CAISASSGSKETRYF. DNA of the CDR3: TGTGCCATCAGCGCGTCTAGCGGCTCCAAAGAGACCCGGTACTTC.

This clonotype was seen a few times. This chain connects TRBV6-1 to TRBJ1-3; D is uncertain. The CDR3 is 11 amino acids. The V gene's germline CDR1 is MNHNS and CDR2 SASEGT. Trimming took off 9 bases at V and 2 bases at J, with 5 bases between the two ends. CDR3 region: CASYPGNTIYF. The CDR3 DNA is TGTGCCAGTTACCCTGGAAACACCATATATTTT.

The rearrangement uses TRBV28 and TRBJ2-3, with 7 bases that match TRBD2. From germline, CDR1 is MDHEN and CDR2 SYDVKM. The CDR3 spans 15 residues. J gave up 2 bases and V 5 bases, and 7 bases lay outside the gene matches. The CDR3 reads CASSMGGGLTDTQYF. The CDR3 nucleotides read TGTGCCAGCAGTATGGGGGGGGGACTCACAGATACGCAGTATTTT.

This clonotype has a count of ten or more. V and J are TRBV12-3 or TRBV12-4 and TRBJ1-1, with D perhaps TRBD1 (5 bases). The CDR3 extends over 13 amino acids. The ends were cut back, 3 bases at V and 1 base at J, with 6 bases in the middle. CDR3 nucleotide sequence: TGTGCCAGCAGTTTTGGGGGGAACACTGAAGCTTTCTTT. It translates to CASSFGGNTEAFF.

Comments on this clonotype: A single base separates this from a much larger clone, so it may be a read error. V and J are TRBV6-5 and TRBJ1-5; D unclear. Looked up from germline, CDR1 is MNHEY and CDR2 is SVGAGI. Trimming cost V 6 bases and J 7 bases, with 13 bases left between them. This CDR3 has 13 residues. The CDR3 loop reads CASRHHKNQPQHF. CDR3 coding DNA: TGTGCCAGCAGACATCATAAGAACCAGCCCCAGCATTTT.

This clonotype was counted only a few times. In DNA, the CDR3 is TGTGCCAGCAGCTCCAGAGGGGCCAACGTCCTGACTTTC. It specifies CASSSRGANVLTF. The chain employs TRBV5-4 and TRBJ2-6; no firm D call. There are 13 residues in the CDR3. Germline V gene lookup returns CDR1 SGHNT and CDR2 YYREEE (reference sequence). V dropped 3 bases and J dropped 4 bases, with 5 bases sitting between them. Full variable domain (remainder filled in from reference TRBV5-4 and TRBJ2-6): ETGVTQSPTHLIKTRGQQVTLRCSSQSGHNTVSWYQQALGQGPQFIFQYYREEENGRGNFPPRFSGLQFPNYSSELNVNALELDDSALYLCASSSRGANVLTFGAGSRLTVL.

This clonotype has ten or more counts. The chain recombines TRBV11-3 with TRBJ2-2; D tentatively fits TRBD1 or TRBD2 (5 bases each). CDR3 length: 15 amino acids. Germline-derived CDR1 and CDR2 are SGHNT and YENEEA. Trimming took 4 bases from V and 4 from J, leaving 13 bases between them. CDR3 sequence (DNA): TGTGCCAGCAGCTCCGGGGACCGCTCCACCGGGGAGCTGTTTTTT. The encoded protein is CASSSGDRSTGELFF. The variable domain in full, with the rest retrieved from reference TRBV11-3 and TRBJ2-2, is EAGVVQSPRYKIIEKKQPVAFWCNPISGHNTLYWYLQNLGQGPELLIRYENEEAVDDSQLPKDRFSAERLKGVDSTLKIQPAELGDSAVYLCASSSGDRSTGELFFGEGSRLTVL.

As to this clonotype: Being one base from a much bigger clone, this may be a read error. This chain uses TRBV4-1 with TRBJ1-2; 8 positions agree with TRBD1. The J segment lost 7 bases and the V segment lost 0 bases, leaving 7 bases of the junction unmatched. The germline V gene encodes CDR1 MGHRA and CDR2 YSYEKL. There are 15 residues in the CDR3. CDR3 DNA: TGCGCCAGCAGCCAAGATAAGACAGGGGTTTTTGGCTACACCTTC. This encodes CASSQDKTGVFGYTF.